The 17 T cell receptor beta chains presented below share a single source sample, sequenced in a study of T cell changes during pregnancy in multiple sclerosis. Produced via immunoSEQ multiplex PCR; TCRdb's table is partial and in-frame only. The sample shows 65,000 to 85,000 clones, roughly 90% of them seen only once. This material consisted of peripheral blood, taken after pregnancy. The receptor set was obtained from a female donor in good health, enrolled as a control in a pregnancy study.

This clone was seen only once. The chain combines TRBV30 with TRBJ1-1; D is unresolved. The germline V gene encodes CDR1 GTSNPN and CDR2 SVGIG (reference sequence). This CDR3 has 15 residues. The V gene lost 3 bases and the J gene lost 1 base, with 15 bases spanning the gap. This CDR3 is CAWRAPRRENTEAFF. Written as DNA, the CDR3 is TGTGCCTGGAGGGCCCCTCGACGGGAGAACACTGAAGCTTTCTTT.

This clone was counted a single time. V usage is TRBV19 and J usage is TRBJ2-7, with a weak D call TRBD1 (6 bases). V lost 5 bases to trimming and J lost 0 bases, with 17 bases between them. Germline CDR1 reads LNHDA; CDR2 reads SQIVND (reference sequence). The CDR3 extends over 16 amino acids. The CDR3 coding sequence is TGTGCCAGTAGTGTTCAGGGGCCAGTAACCTCCTACGAGCAGTACTTC. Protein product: CASSVQGPVTSYEQYF.

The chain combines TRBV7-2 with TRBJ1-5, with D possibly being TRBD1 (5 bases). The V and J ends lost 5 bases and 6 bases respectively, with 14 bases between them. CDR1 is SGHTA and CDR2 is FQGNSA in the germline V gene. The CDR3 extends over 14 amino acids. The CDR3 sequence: CASSISNGAQPQHF. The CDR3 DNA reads TGTGCCAGCAGCATTTCAAATGGGGCTCAGCCCCAGCATTTT.

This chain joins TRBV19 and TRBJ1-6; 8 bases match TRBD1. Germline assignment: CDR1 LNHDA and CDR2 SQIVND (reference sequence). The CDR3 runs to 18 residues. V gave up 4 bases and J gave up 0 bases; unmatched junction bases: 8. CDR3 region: CASSTRTGPTSYNSPLHF. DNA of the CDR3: TGTGCCAGTAGTACGAGGACAGGGCCCACCTCCTATAATTCACCCCTCCACTTT.

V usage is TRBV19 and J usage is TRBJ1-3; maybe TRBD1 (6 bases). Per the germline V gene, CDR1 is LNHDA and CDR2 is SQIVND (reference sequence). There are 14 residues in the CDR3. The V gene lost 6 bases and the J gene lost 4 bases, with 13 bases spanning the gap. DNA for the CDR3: TGTGCCAGTAGCCCGGGACAAGTCGGAAACACCATATATTTT. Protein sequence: CASSPGQVGNTIYF.

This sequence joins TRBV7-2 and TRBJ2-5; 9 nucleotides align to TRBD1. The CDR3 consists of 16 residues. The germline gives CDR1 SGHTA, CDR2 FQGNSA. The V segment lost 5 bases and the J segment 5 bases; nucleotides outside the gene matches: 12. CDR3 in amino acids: CASSLGQGSFFETQYF. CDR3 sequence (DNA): TGTGCCAGCAGCCTAGGACAGGGGAGTTTTTTCGAGACCCAGTACTTC.

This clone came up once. The chain's CDR3 is CASSLASGSHNEQFF. For the CDR3, the DNA is TGTGCCAGCAGCTTAGCTAGCGGGAGCCACAATGAGCAGTTCTTC. The chain joins TRBV7-9 to TRBJ2-1; 9 nucleotides agree with TRBD2. CDR1 SEHNR and CDR2 FQNEAQ come from the germline V gene (reference sequence). The CDR3 runs to 15 residues. V was clipped by 0 bases and J by 5 bases; unmatched bases: 2.

The CDR3 DNA sequence: TGCAGCGTTGTGGGGGGTAACTATGGCTACACCTTC. This codes for CSVVGGNYGYTF. The rearrangement joins TRBV29-1 to TRBJ1-2; D possibly corresponds to TRBD1 (5 bases). Per the germline V gene, CDR1 is SQVTM and CDR2 is ANQGSEA. CDR3 size: 12 residues. Trimming left V 4 bases short and J 1 base short, with 7 bases between.

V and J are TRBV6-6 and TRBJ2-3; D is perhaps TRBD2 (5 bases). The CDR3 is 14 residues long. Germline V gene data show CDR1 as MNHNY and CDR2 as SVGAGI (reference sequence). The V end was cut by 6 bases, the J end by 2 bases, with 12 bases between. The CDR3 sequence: CASRTEGTTDTQYF. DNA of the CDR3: TGTGCCAGCAGAACAGAGGGCACCACAGATACGCAGTATTTT.

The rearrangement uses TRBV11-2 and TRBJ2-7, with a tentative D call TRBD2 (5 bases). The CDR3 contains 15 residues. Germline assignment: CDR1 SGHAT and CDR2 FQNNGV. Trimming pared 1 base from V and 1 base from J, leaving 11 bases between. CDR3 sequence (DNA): TGTGCCAGCAGCTTAGTAGTCGGCGGGTCCTACGAGCAGTACTTC. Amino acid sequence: CASSLVVGGSYEQYF.

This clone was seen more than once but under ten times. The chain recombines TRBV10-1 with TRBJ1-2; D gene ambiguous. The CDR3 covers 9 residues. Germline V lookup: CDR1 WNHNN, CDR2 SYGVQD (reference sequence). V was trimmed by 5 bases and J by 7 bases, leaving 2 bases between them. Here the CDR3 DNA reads TGCGCCAGCAGTCTTGGCTACACCTTC. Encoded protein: CASSLGYTF.

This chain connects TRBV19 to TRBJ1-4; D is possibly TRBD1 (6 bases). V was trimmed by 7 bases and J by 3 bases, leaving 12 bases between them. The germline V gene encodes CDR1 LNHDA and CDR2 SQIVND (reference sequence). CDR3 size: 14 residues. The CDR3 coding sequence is TGTGCCAGTATTGGGGGGGCGTCTAATGAAAAACTGTTTTTT. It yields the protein CASIGGASNEKLFF.

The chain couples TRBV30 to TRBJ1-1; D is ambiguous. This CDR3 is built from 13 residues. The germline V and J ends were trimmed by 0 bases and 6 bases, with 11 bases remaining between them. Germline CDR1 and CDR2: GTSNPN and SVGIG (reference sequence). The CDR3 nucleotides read TGTGCCTGGAGTGTAAATACGGGTTCTGAAGCTTTCTTT. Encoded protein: CAWSVNTGSEAFF.

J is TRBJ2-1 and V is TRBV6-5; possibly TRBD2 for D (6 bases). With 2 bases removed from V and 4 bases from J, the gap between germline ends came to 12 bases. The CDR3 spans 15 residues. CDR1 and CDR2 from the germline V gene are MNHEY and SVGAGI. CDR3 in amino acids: CASSYGAGSYNEQFF. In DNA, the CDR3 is TGTGCCAGCAGTTACGGTGCGGGGTCGTACAATGAGCAGTTCTTC.

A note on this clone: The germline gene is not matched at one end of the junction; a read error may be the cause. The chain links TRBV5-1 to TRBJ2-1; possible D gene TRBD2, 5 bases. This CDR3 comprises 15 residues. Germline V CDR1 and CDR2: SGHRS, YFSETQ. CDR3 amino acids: CASSFAGLSNNEQFF. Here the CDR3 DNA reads TGCGCCAGCAGCTTCGCGGGCCTCTCCAACAATGAGCAGTTCTTC.

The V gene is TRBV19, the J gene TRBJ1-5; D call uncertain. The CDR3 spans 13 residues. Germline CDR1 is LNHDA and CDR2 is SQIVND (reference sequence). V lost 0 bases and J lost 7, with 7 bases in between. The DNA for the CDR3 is TGTGCCAGTAGTATAGATAGTCGACAGCCCCAGCATTTT. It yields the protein CASSIDSRQPQHF.

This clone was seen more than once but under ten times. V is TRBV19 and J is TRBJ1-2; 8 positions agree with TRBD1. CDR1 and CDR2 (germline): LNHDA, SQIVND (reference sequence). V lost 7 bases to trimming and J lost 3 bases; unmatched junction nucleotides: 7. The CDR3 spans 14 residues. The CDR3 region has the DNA TGTGCCAGTAACCTGGACAGGGAGGACTATGGCTACACCTTC. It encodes CASNLDREDYGYTF.